Listed here are 22 T cell receptor beta chains from one sample, sequenced in a study of type 1 regulatory T cells. No antigens are known for them. Each CDR3 protein gets one entry after TCRdb re-called the reads with MiXCR. The sample has 55,000 to 65,000 distinct CDR3 sequences, roughly two thirds seen once. The sample was cultured non-Tr1 T cells, either the whole culture or a sorted T cell fraction (not recorded which). These receptors were taken from a human donor in good health.

J is TRBJ2-2 and V is TRBV19, with a possible D match to TRBD1 (5 bases). Trimming took 4 bases from V and 8 from J, leaving 11 bases between them. The CDR3 sequence is 13 residues long. The germline V gene encodes CDR1 LNHDA and CDR2 SQIVND (reference sequence). CDR3 region: CASSRGAVGELFF. As DNA, the CDR3 is TGTGCCAGTAGTAGGGGCGCGGTGGGGGAGCTGTTTTTT.

This clonotype was counted between two and nine times. The rearrangement uses TRBV13 and TRBJ2-1; D unresolved. The CDR3 covers 12 residues. Germline lookup yields CDR1 PRHDT and CDR2 FYEKMQ (reference sequence). Trimming pared 6 bases from V and 10 bases from J, leaving 13 bases between. CDR3 DNA: TGTGCCAGCAGTCCCTACCCACGGGAGCAGTTCTTC. Translation: CASSPYPREQFF.

The V and J genes are TRBV29-1 and TRBJ2-4; 9 bases match TRBD1. Per germline, CDR1 SQVTM and CDR2 ANQGSEA. With 7 bases clipped from V and 9 bases from J, the junction kept 13 bases outside the gene matches. CDR3 length: 14 residues. The CDR3 DNA sequence: TGCAGCGGGGGGACAGGGTCGGCGTTGGGCATTCAGTACTTC. Protein product: CSGGTGSALGIQYF.

This clonotype has just a few counts. The gene calls are TRBV19 and TRBJ2-7, with a possible D match to TRBD2 (5 bases). V lost 7 bases and J lost 0, with 13 bases in between. The CDR3 contains 14 residues. The germline V gene has CDR1 LNHDA and CDR2 SQIVND (reference sequence). The CDR3 loop is CASKAGALSYEQYF. In DNA, the CDR3 is TGTGCCAGTAAGGCGGGCGCCCTCTCCTACGAGCAGTACTTC.

CDR3 sequence: CASSDDAGPYNEQFF. The CDR3 DNA is TGTGCCAGCAGCGACGATGCGGGCCCCTACAATGAGCAGTTCTTC. The gene calls are TRBV9 and TRBJ2-1; maybe TRBD2 (5 bases). The germline CDR1 and CDR2 sequences are SGDLS and YYNGEE. The length of the CDR3 is 15 residues. Trimming cost V 3 bases and J 2 bases, with 12 bases left between them.

V is TRBV7-9 and J is TRBJ1-5, with unresolved D. There are 13 residues in the CDR3. With 1 base removed from V and 11 bases from J, the gap between germline ends came to 12 bases. Germline V gene sequence: CDR1 SEHNR, CDR2 FQNEAQ (reference sequence). In nucleotides, the CDR3 is TGTGCCAGCAGCTTAGGGTCGGGGTCGGCCCAGCATTTT. This encodes CASSLGSGSAQHF.

The chain uses TRBV18 and TRBJ2-7; D not certain. The V gene lost 0 bases and the J gene lost 2 bases, with 14 bases spanning the gap. The CDR3 runs 16 residues. CDR1 and CDR2 from the germline V gene are KGHSH and LQKENI. CDR3: CASSPPGTRATYEQYF. The CDR3 DNA reads TGTGCCAGCTCACCACCGGGCACACGGGCGACCTACGAGCAGTACTTC. The full variable domain, completed using reference TRBV18 and TRBJ2-7, is NAGVMQNPRHLVRRRGQEARLRCSPMKGHSHVYWYRQLPEEGLKFMVYLQKENIIDESGMPKERFSAEFPKEGPSILRIQQVVRGDSAAYFCASSPPGTRATYEQYFGPGTRLTVT.

This clonotype was seen just once. V gene TRBV6-6 combines with J gene TRBJ1-6; 12 bases fit TRBD1. V lost 5 bases and J lost 9; bases outside the gene matches: 5. The CDR3 consists of 15 residues. From germline, CDR1 is MNHNY and CDR2 SVGAGI (reference sequence). The CDR3 reads CASSGRDRGLSPLHF. In DNA form, the CDR3 reads TGTGCCAGCAGTGGCCGGGACAGGGGGCTTTCACCCCTCCACTTT.

The chain links TRBV30 to TRBJ2-2; the D gene is possibly TRBD1 (5 bases). Trimming pared 0 bases from V and 4 bases from J, leaving 12 bases between. This CDR3 is 15 amino acids long. Germline V CDR1 and CDR2: GTSNPN, SVGIG (reference sequence). The CDR3 DNA sequence: TGTGCCTGGAGTGTGTATCAGGGTTTCACCGGGGAGCTGTTTTTT. Residues: CAWSVYQGFTGELFF.

V gene TRBV19 combines with J gene TRBJ2-5; 9 bases align to TRBD1. Germline assignment: CDR1 LNHDA and CDR2 SQIVND (reference sequence). V lost 6 bases, J lost 5 bases, and 7 bases stayed unmatched. The CDR3 runs to 14 residues. CDR3 region: CASSRDRAGETQYF. The CDR3 region has the DNA TGTGCCAGTAGCCGGGACAGGGCAGGCGAGACCCAGTACTTC.

The rearrangement joins TRBV5-1 to TRBJ2-1, with TRBD2 matching over 9 bases. The CDR3 loop spans 17 amino acids. CDR1 SGHRS and CDR2 YFSETQ come from the germline V gene. With V trimmed by 4 bases and J by 2 bases, 10 bases remained unmatched. DNA of the CDR3: TGCGCCAGCAGCCCTCTGGGCGGGAGGGCCGCCTACAATGAGCAGTTCTTC. Translated: CASSPLGGRAAYNEQFF.

This clonotype was recorded only once. This rearrangement joins TRBV12-3 or TRBV12-4 to TRBJ1-5; 7 positions agree with TRBD1. This CDR3 is built from 15 residues. V shed 3 bases, J shed 4 bases, and the junction held 6 bases outside the gene matches. CDR3 coding DNA: TGTGCCAGCAGTTTTTCGGGACAGCCAAATCAGCCCCAGCATTTT. Protein sequence: CASSFSGQPNQPQHF.

The rearrangement uses TRBV20-1 and TRBJ2-3; D might be TRBD2 (6 bases). CDR3 length: 15 amino acids. The V gene lost 1 base and the J gene lost 3 bases, with 14 bases spanning the gap. CDR1 DFQATT and CDR2 SNEGSKA come from the germline V gene (reference sequence). The CDR3 loop reads CSARVGSTDTDTQYF. The CDR3 DNA reads TGCAGTGCTAGAGTCGGGAGTACCGATACAGATACGCAGTATTTT.

The gene calls are TRBV19 and TRBJ1-5; D is uncertain. The CDR3 covers 16 residues. Germline assignment: CDR1 LNHDA and CDR2 SQIVND (reference sequence). V gave up 0 bases and J gave up 5 bases, with 14 bases separating them. CDR3 sequence: CASSIDPTRVDQPQHF. DNA for the CDR3: TGTGCCAGTAGTATAGACCCGACACGGGTCGATCAGCCCCAGCATTTT.

The chain combines TRBV12-3 or TRBV12-4 with TRBJ2-1, with 12 bases identical to TRBD2. V shed 2 bases, J shed 8 bases, and the junction held 7 bases outside the gene matches. The CDR3 runs to 16 residues. The CDR3 reads CASSLWASGRGDEQFF. The CDR3 DNA follows: TGTGCCAGCAGTTTATGGGCTAGCGGGAGGGGGGATGAGCAGTTCTTC.

In its sample, this clonotype is medium-sized. V and J are TRBV10-3 and TRBJ2-2; 10 nucleotides agree with TRBD2. CDR1 is ENHRY, CDR2 SYGVKD, per germline. This CDR3 has 18 residues. After removal of 8 bases from V and 4 bases from J, the junction contained 16 bases not matched to a gene. The CDR3 loop is CAIRMAASSGSITGELFF. The CDR3, as DNA: TGTGCCATCCGGATGGCAGCGTCTAGCGGGAGTATCACCGGGGAGCTGTTTTTT.

Written as DNA, the CDR3 is TGCGCCAGCAGCTGGGGACAGGGACTATACAATGAGCAGTTCTTC. Protein product: CASSWGQGLYNEQFF. The chain joins TRBV5-1 to TRBJ2-1; 9 bases are shared with TRBD1. With 3 bases clipped from V and 4 bases from J, the junction kept 5 bases outside the gene matches. Germline V lookup: CDR1 SGHRS, CDR2 YFSETQ. CDR3 length: 15 residues.

This clonotype has a handful of counts. V gene TRBV6-5 combines with J gene TRBJ2-1; D not resolved. CDR1 MNHEY and CDR2 SVGAGI come from the germline V gene. Trimming took off 6 bases at V and 9 bases at J, with 15 bases between the two ends. The CDR3 consists of 13 residues. CDR3 sequence: CASRPAAAPEQFF. CDR3 bases: TGTGCCAGCAGACCCGCGGCAGCGCCTGAGCAGTTCTTC.

The chain has TRBV6-1 and TRBJ2-1, with unresolved D. The CDR3 has 12 residues. V dropped 6 bases and J dropped 7 bases, with 10 bases sitting between them. Per the germline V gene, CDR1 is MNHNS and CDR2 is SASEGT. This CDR3 is CASRKVGNEQFF. In DNA, the CDR3 is TGTGCCAGCAGGAAAGTGGGTAATGAGCAGTTCTTC.

This clonotype appeared a few times. The chain has TRBV27 and TRBJ2-1, with 11 bases aligning to TRBD2. In germline, CDR1 is MNHEY, CDR2 SMNVEV (reference sequence). This CDR3 comprises 13 residues. Losses at the gene ends were 5 bases for V and 9 bases for J; bases not matched to a gene: 3. The CDR3 sequence: CASSTLAGGEQFF. Written as DNA, the CDR3 is TGTGCCAGCAGTACTCTAGCGGGGGGTGAGCAGTTCTTC.

The chain is built from TRBV5-5 and TRBJ2-7; D gene ambiguous. V lost 2 bases to trimming and J lost 9 bases, with 9 bases between them. Germline V gives CDR1 SGHKS, CDR2 YYEKEE (reference sequence). This CDR3 has 11 amino acids. CDR3 residues: CASSFLLPQYF. CDR3 sequence (DNA): TGTGCCAGCAGCTTTTTATTGCCGCAGTACTTC.

The chain joins TRBV18 to TRBJ2-7, with TRBD2 matching 8 bases. The CDR3 runs 16 residues. V lost 8 bases and J lost 5; bases outside the gene matches: 17. The germline CDR1 and CDR2 sequences are KGHSH and LQKENI. Here the CDR3 reads CASVPPGTRSLHEQYF. CDR3 in DNA: TGTGCCAGCGTACCACCCGGGACTAGAAGCTTGCACGAGCAGTACTTC.